The 21 T cell receptor beta chains reported below all come from one sample, sequenced in a study of CD8 T cells in ankylosing spondylitis. MiXCR, applied by TCRdb to the 5' RACE reads, yields one record per CDR3 protein. Of some 840,000 distinct CDR3 sequences in the sample, about an eighth were seen once. No antigen has been identified for these receptors. Study outcomes and limitations: What seemed typical of ankylosing spondylitis blood was a TCR beta motif built from roughly 8 highly homologous variants.

Sequences were obtained from blood, either unsorted or a sorted T cell fraction (not recorded which). These receptors were collected from a male donor with ankylosing spondylitis.

This clonotype was counted at least ten times. The V call is TRBV12-3 or TRBV12-4, the J call TRBJ2-2, with D possibly TRBD1 on 5 matching bases. V was trimmed by 5 bases and J by 2 bases, leaving 12 bases between them. This CDR3 contains 15 residues. In DNA, the CDR3 is TGTGCCAGCAGTGATGTGACAGACAACACCGGGGAGCTGTTTTTT. It codes for CASSDVTDNTGELFF.

There are a few counts of this clonotype. One end of the junction is discordant with germline, which a read error may explain. V and J are TRBV20-1 and TRBJ2-7; D uncertain. The CDR3 runs 12 residues. The germline CDR1 and CDR2 sequences are DFQATT and SNEGSKA (reference sequence). The CDR3 sequence is CSALHRRLYQLF. The CDR3 nucleotides are TGCAGTGCACTACACAGAAGGCTATACCAGCTATTC.

The CDR3 is CASSRRVSGANVLTF. DNA of the CDR3: TGCGCCAGCAGCCGCAGGGTCTCTGGGGCCAACGTCCTGACTTTC. The rearrangement joins TRBV4-3 to TRBJ2-6; D may be TRBD1 (5 bases). The V gene's germline CDR1 is LGHNA and CDR2 YSLEER. The CDR3 runs 15 residues. The V end lost 4 bases, the J end lost 0 bases, and 7 bases lay between the germline ends.

This clonotype was counted ten times or more. This chain links TRBV5-4 with TRBJ2-3, with 9 bases identical to TRBD2. The CDR3 is made up of 16 amino acids. Looked up from germline, CDR1 is SGHNT and CDR2 is YYREEE (reference sequence). V was clipped by 4 bases and J by 2 bases; unmatched bases: 8. CDR3 region: CASSPGTSISTDTQYF. CDR3 bases: TGTGCCAGCAGCCCAGGGACTAGCATATCCACAGATACGCAGTATTTT.

Only a few counts were recorded for this clonotype. J is TRBJ1-2 and V is TRBV28; tentatively, D is TRBD1 (5 bases). V lost 8 bases and J 2 bases, leaving 9 bases between the germline ends. In germline, CDR1 is MDHEN, CDR2 SYDVKM. This CDR3 is 12 amino acids long. CDR3 nucleotides: TGTGCCAGCGCAACAGGAAACTATGGCTACACCTTC. Translation: CASATGNYGYTF.

The CDR3 is CASTVPGPNYGYTF. DNA of the CDR3: TGTGCCAGCACCGTTCCGGGACCTAACTATGGCTACACCTTC. The V gene is TRBV27, the J gene TRBJ1-2; D is possibly TRBD1 (5 bases). V lost 7 bases and J lost 0, with 12 bases in between. CDR1 is MNHEY, CDR2 SMNVEV, per germline (reference sequence). This CDR3 spans 14 amino acids.

This clonotype was detected only a few times. The V and J genes are TRBV6-5 and TRBJ1-2; TRBD1 aligns across 9 bases. The CDR3 consists of 14 residues. Germline CDR1 MNHEY, CDR2 SVGAGI. J lost 7 bases, V lost 0 bases, and 3 bases had no gene match. The CDR3: CASSYSWTGAGYTF. CDR3 DNA: TGTGCCAGCAGTTACTCCTGGACAGGGGCTGGCTACACCTTC.

This clonotype was found many times. The V call is TRBV24-1, the J call TRBJ1-2; D unclear. There are 12 residues in the CDR3. Trimming took 9 bases from V and 0 from J, leaving 7 bases between them. Germline values: CDR1 KGHDR, CDR2 SFDVKD. This CDR3 is CATEHANYGYTF. In nucleotides, the CDR3 is TGTGCCACCGAGCACGCTAACTATGGCTACACCTTC.

In this sample, this clonotype turned up many times. The chain couples TRBV5-1 to TRBJ2-1; possibly TRBD1 or TRBD2 for D (5 bases each). V was clipped by 2 bases and J by 1 base, with 16 bases between them. The CDR3 covers 17 residues. Germline lookup yields CDR1 SGHRS and CDR2 YFSETQ. This CDR3 reads CASSFGGGDMSYNEQFF. DNA of the CDR3: TGCGCCAGCAGCTTTGGGGGTGGGGATATGTCCTACAATGAGCAGTTCTTC.

This clonotype was seen only a few times. The chain carries TRBV20-1 and TRBJ1-1; D not certain. V lost 0 bases and J 5 bases, leaving 13 bases between the germline ends. The V gene's germline CDR1 is DFQATT and CDR2 SNEGSKA (reference sequence). The CDR3 contains 14 residues. In DNA form, the CDR3 reads TGCAGTGCTAGAGATCGACATTGGCAGACTGAAGCTTTCTTT. Translating gives CSARDRHWQTEAFF.

There are a few counts of this clonotype. The chain is built from TRBV9 and TRBJ1-4; D gene unclear. The V and J ends lost 0 bases and 0 bases respectively, with 6 bases between them. CDR1 SGDLS and CDR2 YYNGEE come from the germline V gene. The CDR3 is made up of 15 amino acids. CDR3 nucleotides: TGTGCCAGCAGCGTAGGAATAGCAACTAATGAAAAACTGTTTTTT. Translated, it gives CASSVGIATNEKLFF.

V is TRBV10-3 and J is TRBJ1-2; D not certain. V dropped 5 bases and J dropped 6 bases, with 13 bases sitting between them. CDR3 length equals 13 residues. In germline, CDR1 is ENHRY, CDR2 SYGVKD. CDR3 region: CAISLEGGNGYTF. In DNA, the CDR3 is TGTGCCATCAGTTTGGAGGGAGGGAATGGCTACACCTTC.

There are a few counts of this clonotype. The CDR3 reads CASSYPDRDEQYF. The CDR3 DNA reads as TGTGCCAGCAGTTACCCCGACAGGGACGAGCAGTACTTC. The rearrangement links TRBV6-2 or TRBV6-3 to TRBJ2-7; 7 bases align to TRBD1. Germline V gives CDR1 MNHEY, CDR2 SVGEGT. Losses at the gene ends were 2 bases for V and 5 bases for J; bases not matched to a gene: 3. CDR3 length: 13 amino acids.

This clonotype was recorded a few times. The chain couples TRBV6-1 to TRBJ1-4; unclear D gene. Germline lookup yields CDR1 MNHNS and CDR2 SASEGT. The germline V and J ends were trimmed by 8 bases and 3 bases, with 13 bases remaining between them. The CDR3 has 14 amino acids. This CDR3 reads CASGDWSSNEKLFF. CDR3 sequence (DNA): TGTGCCAGCGGGGATTGGAGTTCTAATGAAAAACTGTTTTTT.

The sample holds a few counts of this clonotype. V gene TRBV4-3 combines with J gene TRBJ1-2; D is unclear. V lost 1 base, J lost 3 bases, and 9 bases lay in between. Germline assignment: CDR1 LGHNA and CDR2 YSLEER. The CDR3 loop spans 14 amino acids. Here the CDR3 reads CASSQAVGYYGYTF. The CDR3 region has the DNA TGCGCCAGCAGCCAAGCGGTCGGGTACTATGGCTACACCTTC.

V usage is TRBV6-2 or TRBV6-3 and J usage is TRBJ2-6; TRBD1 or TRBD2 may be the D gene (5 bases each). Germline V gene data show CDR1 as MNHEY and CDR2 as SVGEGT. The CDR3 length is 15 residues. V was clipped by 6 bases and J by 2 bases, with 11 bases between them. The CDR3 protein is CASSSRGAGANVLTF. DNA for the CDR3: TGTGCCAGCAGCAGTCGAGGGGCTGGGGCCAACGTCCTGACTTTC.

The chain combines TRBV12-3 or TRBV12-4 with TRBJ1-1; D gene ambiguous. The V end lost 5 bases, the J end lost 1 base, and 8 bases lay between the germline ends. The CDR3 length is 13 residues. The CDR3 DNA reads as TGTGCCAGCAGTCCGTGGCGGAACACTGAAGCTTTCTTT. It yields the protein CASSPWRNTEAFF.

V and J are TRBV6-1 and TRBJ2-5; TRBD2 matches 7 bases. V was pared by 3 bases and J by 9 bases, with 13 bases of the junction left unmatched. The CDR3 covers 15 residues. The germline V gene has CDR1 MNHNS and CDR2 SASEGT. CDR3 sequence: CASSDYRDYGIAQYF. The CDR3 DNA reads TGTGCCAGCAGTGACTACCGGGACTACGGCATAGCCCAGTACTTC.

The V and J genes are TRBV28 and TRBJ1-2; D perhaps matches TRBD1 (6 bases). The length of the CDR3 is 15 residues. The germline V and J ends were trimmed by 5 bases and 6 bases, with 19 bases remaining between them. Per the germline V gene, CDR1 is MDHEN and CDR2 is SYDVKM. The CDR3 DNA follows: TGTGCCAGCAGTCCCGGACAGTTTCATCTAAATGGCTACACCTTC. Encoded protein: CASSPGQFHLNGYTF.

The gene calls are TRBV18 and TRBJ1-3; D remains ambiguous. The V gene lost 5 bases and the J gene lost 2 bases, with 10 bases spanning the gap. Germline CDR1 is KGHSH and CDR2 is LQKENI. This CDR3 contains 14 residues. The CDR3 sequence: CASSTQPPGNTIYF. Written as DNA, the CDR3 is TGTGCCAGCTCAACACAGCCACCTGGAAACACCATATATTTT.

In this sample, this clonotype turned up many times. CDR3 DNA: TGCGCCAGCAGCTCGGACGGATTCACAGATACGCAGTATTTT. Residues: CASSSDGFTDTQYF. The chain links TRBV5-1 to TRBJ2-3; D is unresolved. Trimming took 3 bases from V and 2 from J, leaving 10 bases between them. The germline gives CDR1 SGHRS, CDR2 YFSETQ. The CDR3 loop spans 14 amino acids.